The 5 T cell receptor beta chains below were found in one sample sequenced in a study of CD8 T cells in ankylosing spondylitis (TCRdb year 2017). Broader findings and caveats from the paper: A TCR beta motif of roughly 8 highly homologous amino acid variants appeared characteristic of blood from ankylosing spondylitis patients.

Library construction relied on 5' RACE. The instrument was an Illumina HiSeq 2500. TCRdb reprocessed the public reads (quality trimming at Q25 with fastp, clone calling with MiXCR) and kept in-frame beta chains. Under each unique CDR3 protein, matching rows form one entry showing the most common genes and DNA. A total of fewer than 250,000 distinct CDR3 sequences appear in this sample, about 16% of them only once. The biggest ten clones account for roughly 46% of the sample. Which antigens these TCRs recognize remains unknown. What was sequenced was blood, either unsorted or a sorted T cell fraction (not recorded which). Receptors originate from a male donor with ankylosing spondylitis.

This sequence joins TRBV12-3 or TRBV12-4 and TRBJ1-2; TRBD1 is a possible D gene (5 bases). This CDR3 spans 13 amino acids. V lost 1 base, J lost 6 bases, and 9 bases lay in between. DNA for the CDR3: TGTGCCAGCAGTTTAGGACAGCTTAATGGCTACACCTTC. It is translated as CASSLGQLNGYTF.

The chain has TRBV29-1 and TRBJ2-2; no clear D gene. The V end lost 3 bases, the J end lost 5 bases, and 13 bases lay between the germline ends. The CDR3 totals 14 residues. Germline V gene lookup returns CDR1 SQVTM and CDR2 ANQGSEA. The CDR3 DNA reads as TGCAGCGTTGAGTTGGTAGTTAGGACCGGGGAGCTGTTTTTT. This codes for CSVELVVRTGELFF.

This clonotype was seen a handful of times. The chain recombines TRBV12-3 or TRBV12-4 with TRBJ2-4; TRBD1 aligns across 7 bases. V dropped 2 bases and J dropped 5; count of bases not matched to a gene: 6. This CDR3 is built from 15 residues. The CDR3 coding sequence is TGTGCCAGCAGTTTACCGGCCCAGGGGGAAAACATTCAGTACTTC. It encodes CASSLPAQGENIQYF.

This clonotype was counted a few times. The chain recombines TRBV7-6 with TRBJ2-3; TRBD1 matches 9 bases. Losses at the gene ends were 3 bases for V and 2 bases for J; bases not matched to a gene: 15. Germline assignment: CDR1 SGHVS and CDR2 FNYEAQ. The CDR3 runs to 19 residues. CDR3 nucleotides: TGTGCCAGCAGCTTGGGTAGAGGGACAGGGAATCCGTACACAGATACGCAGTATTTT. Protein product: CASSLGRGTGNPYTDTQYF.

This rearrangement joins TRBV28 to TRBJ2-1; 10 bases map to TRBD2. V lost 3 bases, J lost 4 bases, and 3 bases stayed unmatched. Germline CDR1 MDHEN, CDR2 SYDVKM. CDR3 length equals 15 residues. In DNA form, the CDR3 reads TGTGCCAGCAGTTTCCTACTAGCGGGATACAATGAGCAGTTCTTC. Its translation: CASSFLLAGYNEQFF. The full variable domain, with the rest looked up from reference TRBV28 and TRBJ2-1, is DVKVTQSSRYLVKRTGEKVFLECVQDMDHENMFWYRQDPGLGLRLIYFSYDVKMKEKGDIPEGYSVSREKKERFSLILESASTNQTSMYLCASSFLLAGYNEQFFGPGTRLTVL.